The next 27 T cell receptor beta chains were all read from a single sample in a study of somatic mutations in cytotoxic T cells in rheumatoid arthritis. TCRdb's table, derived via immunoSEQ multiplex PCR, lists solely in-frame clones and lacks some. Of roughly 15,000 clones listed, under 80% are singletons. Sequencing input: CD8+ T cells sorted from blood. These TCRs come from an adult with rheumatoid arthritis.

The chain couples TRBV5-1 to TRBJ1-2, with D possibly matching TRBD1 (5 bases). CDR1 is SGHRS, CDR2 YFSETQ, per germline. This CDR3 is 14 amino acids long. Between the trimmed V and J ends, which lost 0 bases and 4 bases, there was a span of 10 bases. The CDR3 DNA follows: TGCGCCAGCAGCTTGGTCGGGGGTACCTATGGCTACACCTTC. Its translation is CASSLVGGTYGYTF.

The genes are TRBV7-9 and TRBJ2-2; D call uncertain. The CDR3 extends over 18 amino acids. Germline CDR1 is SEHNR and CDR2 is FQNEAQ (reference sequence). V lost 4 bases and J lost 5, with 23 bases in between. In DNA, the CDR3 is TGTGCCAGCAGCTCTCCTACTCGCGATAGGGCCCCGACCGGGGAGCTGTTTTTT. It yields the protein CASSSPTRDRAPTGELFF.

The rearrangement links TRBV6-1 to TRBJ2-1, with 8 bases matching TRBD1. The CDR3 has 13 residues. The J segment lost 4 bases and the V segment lost 8 bases, leaving 4 bases of the junction unmatched. Germline V gives CDR1 MNHNS, CDR2 SASEGT. Here the CDR3 DNA reads TGTGCCAGCCAGGACAGGGAGTACAATGAGCAGTTCTTC. The encoded protein is CASQDREYNEQFF.

The chain links TRBV5-4 to TRBJ2-1; D may correspond to TRBD1 or TRBD2 (5 bases each). The CDR3 loop spans 14 amino acids. Germline CDR1 and CDR2: SGHNT and YYREEE (reference sequence). The germline V and J ends were trimmed by 3 bases and 10 bases, with 17 bases remaining between them. CDR3 sequence: CASSWDDSPEEQFF. The CDR3 region has the DNA TGTGCCAGCAGCTGGGACGACTCACCCGAGGAGCAGTTCTTC.

The table lists this clone with a few counts. The rearrangement links TRBV7-9 to TRBJ1-6; 8 nucleotides agree with TRBD1. The CDR3 length is 17 residues. J gave up 8 bases and V 10 bases, and 19 bases lay outside the gene matches. Germline-derived CDR1 and CDR2 are SEHNR and FQNEAQ (reference sequence). The CDR3, as DNA: TGTGCCACGAGAGCGCTTTCCCCAGGGGGCGTTTATTCACCCCTCCACTTT. Its protein is CATRALSPGGVYSPLHF.

About this clone: Other DNA sequences of this sample code for an identical CDR3. The rearrangement uses TRBV27 and TRBJ1-1; 7 bases are a match to TRBD1. This CDR3 comprises 15 residues. V shed 6 bases, J shed 0 bases, and the junction held 7 bases outside the gene matches. From germline, CDR1 is MNHEY and CDR2 SMNVEV (reference sequence). Here the CDR3 DNA reads TGTGCCAGCAGGCGACAGGGTTCAATGAACACTGAAGCTTTCTTT. It yields the protein CASRRQGSMNTEAFF.

The gene calls are TRBV7-8 and TRBJ1-1; D ambiguous. The CDR3 covers 16 residues. The germline CDR1 and CDR2 sequences are SGHVS and FQNEAQ. With 5 bases removed from V and 4 bases from J, the gap between germline ends came to 20 bases. The CDR3 is CASSRSSQRGFTEAFF. In DNA form, the CDR3 reads TGTGCCAGCAGCCGTTCTTCCCAGCGAGGGTTCACTGAAGCTTTCTTT.

This clone came up once. The genes are TRBV6-6 and TRBJ1-1, with no clear D. This CDR3 contains 10 residues. Looked up from germline, CDR1 is MNHNY and CDR2 is SVGAGI (reference sequence). Trimming cost V 6 bases and J 3 bases, with 2 bases left between them. CDR3 in DNA: TGTGCCAGCAGACACACTGAAGCTTTCTTT. Protein product: CASRHTEAFF.

This clone turned up a few times. The chain couples TRBV2 to TRBJ2-7; possible D gene TRBD2, 5 bases. This CDR3 contains 15 residues. Germline V gives CDR1 SNHLY, CDR2 FYNNEI. V was trimmed by 4 bases and J by 1 base, leaving 14 bases between them. Here the CDR3 reads CASSGMGAPSYEQYF. CDR3 DNA: TGTGCCAGCAGTGGAATGGGAGCCCCTTCCTACGAGCAGTACTTC.

This clone was seen just once. The genes are TRBV11-3 and TRBJ2-1; no clear D. With 1 base removed from V and 0 bases from J, the gap between germline ends came to 7 bases. The germline V gene encodes CDR1 SGHNT and CDR2 YENEEA. The CDR3 is 15 residues long. The CDR3 DNA reads as TGTGCCAGCAGCTTAGGGACGGCCTCCTACAATGAGCAGTTCTTC. Translation gives CASSLGTASYNEQFF.

This chain links TRBV18 with TRBJ2-5; a weak D match, TRBD2 (6 bases). Germline lookup yields CDR1 KGHSH and CDR2 LQKENI. CDR3 length: 14 amino acids. Trimming cost V 2 bases and J 4 bases, with 11 bases left between them. This CDR3 reads CASSPGGTGETQYF. The CDR3 bases are TGTGCCAGCTCACCAGGGGGGACGGGAGAGACCCAGTACTTC.

The V call is TRBV4-1, the J call TRBJ1-1; maybe TRBD1 (6 bases). The CDR3 loop spans 15 amino acids. Germline-derived CDR1 and CDR2 are MGHRA and YSYEKL. V was clipped by 4 bases and J by 1 base, with 13 bases between them. The CDR3 DNA reads as TGCGCCAGCAGCCCTCAACAGGGTCGGAACACTGAAGCTTTCTTT. It yields the protein CASSPQQGRNTEAFF.

The CDR3 region is CASSQRTGNNSPLHF. The CDR3 nucleotides read TGTGCCAGCAGCCAAAGGACAGGGAATAATTCACCCCTCCACTTT. J is TRBJ1-6 and V is TRBV9; 8 nucleotides agree with TRBD1. Trimming cost V 4 bases and J 5 bases; bases outside gene matches: 5. The germline V gene has CDR1 SGDLS and CDR2 YYNGEE. This CDR3 spans 15 amino acids.

CDR3 nucleotide sequence: TGTGCCAGCAGCCAACTCCAGGGGGTCGGTTACGAGCAGTACTTC. The encoded protein is CASSQLQGVGYEQYF. The chain links TRBV7-8 to TRBJ2-7; 7 bases map to TRBD1. The J segment lost 4 bases and the V segment lost 5 bases, leaving 11 bases of the junction unmatched. Germline assignment: CDR1 SGHVS and CDR2 FQNEAQ. The CDR3 covers 15 residues.

V is TRBV5-3 and J is TRBJ1-5; unclear D gene. TRBV5-3 is flagged as an ORF with uncertain function. The CDR3 length is 18 residues. The germline V and J ends were trimmed by 0 bases and 0 bases, with 16 bases remaining between them. CDR3 loop: CARSLVARFRNSNQPQHF. DNA for the CDR3: TGTGCCAGAAGCTTGGTCGCGCGTTTTAGGAATAGCAATCAGCCCCAGCATTTT.

This rearrangement joins TRBV9 to TRBJ2-1; 9 bases match TRBD2. The germline V gene encodes CDR1 SGDLS and CDR2 YYNGEE. There are 17 residues in the CDR3. The J segment lost 8 bases and the V segment lost 2 bases, leaving 14 bases of the junction unmatched. DNA of the CDR3: TGTGCCAGCAGCGTTTTTTCTCTAGCGGGGCCCTGGGATGAGCAGTTCTTC. Protein sequence: CASSVFSLAGPWDEQFF. Supplemented by reference TRBV9 and TRBJ2-1, the full variable domain reads DSGVTQTPKHLITATGQRVTLRCSPRSGDLSVYWYQQSLDQGLQFLIQYYNGEERAKGNILERFSAQQFPDLHSELNLSSLELGDSALYFCASSVFSLAGPWDEQFFGPGTRLTVL.

This clone appeared once. The CDR3 spells CASSYRDGYTF. CDR3 DNA sequence: TGTGCCAGCAGTTACAGGGATGGCTACACCTTC. The chain couples TRBV6-6 to TRBJ1-2, with D uncertain. Germline-derived CDR1 and CDR2 are MNHNY and SVGAGI (reference sequence). Trimming removed 2 bases at V and 6 bases at J, with 4 bases between. This CDR3 comprises 11 residues.

The V and J genes are TRBV5-6 and TRBJ1-1; D unclear. V was pared by 0 bases and J by 1 base, with 7 bases between. The CDR3 loop spans 14 amino acids. Germline-derived CDR1 and CDR2 are SGHDT and YYEEEE. The CDR3 sequence: CASSLVGGNTEAFF. Here the CDR3 DNA reads TGTGCCAGCAGCTTGGTTGGCGGGAACACTGAAGCTTTCTTT.

The chain couples TRBV6-1 to TRBJ1-3; D unresolved. The CDR3 is 11 amino acids. The germline V gene encodes CDR1 MNHNS and CDR2 SASEGT. V dropped 1 base and J dropped 10 bases, with 5 bases sitting between them. The DNA for the CDR3 is TGTGCCAGCAGTGAAGGGTGGACCATATATTTT. Encoded protein: CASSEGWTIYF.

The genes are TRBV11-2 and TRBJ1-3; maybe TRBD1 (5 bases). Per the germline V gene, CDR1 is SGHAT and CDR2 is FQNNGV. This CDR3 region has 14 residues. The ends were cut back, 3 bases at V and 0 bases at J, with 6 bases in the middle. CDR3 residues: CASSFQGSGNTIYF. In DNA form, the CDR3 reads TGTGCCAGCAGCTTTCAGGGCTCTGGAAACACCATATATTTT. Supplemented by reference TRBV11-2 and TRBJ1-3, the full variable domain reads EAGVAQSPRYKIIEKRQSVAFWCNPISGHATLYWYQQILGQGPKLLIQFQNNGVVDDSQLPKDRFSAERLKGVDSTLKIQPAKLEDSAVYLCASSFQGSGNTIYFGEGSWLTVV.

This sequence joins TRBV19 and TRBJ2-7; D is possibly TRBD1 (5 bases). The CDR3 is made up of 15 amino acids. The germline V gene encodes CDR1 LNHDA and CDR2 SQIVND (reference sequence). V lost 4 bases and J lost 4, with 17 bases in between. The DNA of the CDR3 is TGTGCCAGTAGTAGTACCGCCAGGGCGATTTACGAGCAGTACGTC. Amino acid sequence: CASSSTARAIYEQYV.

The CDR3 DNA is TGCGCCAGCAGTCAGGGGGGACTGTATGCTTTCTTT. Protein product: CASSQGGLYAFF. The chain is built from TRBV4-1 and TRBJ1-1; 7 bases fit TRBD1. This CDR3 has 12 residues. Per germline, CDR1 MGHRA and CDR2 YSYEKL. V was pared by 6 bases and J by 11 bases, with 9 bases of the junction left unmatched.

The chain employs TRBV11-2 and TRBJ2-1, with 7 bases lining up with TRBD1. Germline V gene data show CDR1 as SGHAT and CDR2 as FQNNGV. J gave up 0 bases and V 4 bases, and 9 bases lay outside the gene matches. The CDR3 runs 17 residues. The CDR3 nucleotides read TGTGCCAGCAGCTCAGGACGGACAGGCAGCTCCTACAATGAGCAGTTCTTC. This sequence encodes CASSSGRTGSSYNEQFF.

J is TRBJ2-5 and V is TRBV5-1; 9 nucleotides agree with TRBD2. Per germline, CDR1 SGHRS and CDR2 YFSETQ. The CDR3 consists of 16 residues. J lost 1 base, V lost 1 base, and 5 bases had no gene match. For the CDR3, the DNA is TGCGCCAGCAGCTTGCAGATTAGCGGGGGCCAAGAGACCCAGTACTTC. Translated: CASSLQISGGQETQYF.

J is TRBJ1-1 and V is TRBV13, with 7 bases that match TRBD1. Germline lookup yields CDR1 PRHDT and CDR2 FYEKMQ (reference sequence). There are 12 residues in the CDR3. Trimming removed 8 bases from V and 4 bases from J; junction bases left unmatched: 4. The CDR3 sequence is CASVTGVTEAFF. CDR3 nucleotides: TGTGCCAGCGTTACAGGGGTCACTGAAGCTTTCTTT.

The gene calls are TRBV27 and TRBJ2-2; no definite D call. The CDR3 runs 14 residues. Trimming stripped 7 bases from V and 2 bases from J, with 11 bases between. Germline assignment: CDR1 MNHEY and CDR2 SMNVEV (reference sequence). The CDR3 DNA sequence: TGTGCCAGCATCGGCAGCCTAAACACCGGGGAGCTGTTTTTT. This encodes CASIGSLNTGELFF.

J is TRBJ1-1 and V is TRBV13, with TRBD1 identical over 7 bases. After removal of 6 bases from V and 4 bases from J, the junction contained 2 bases not matched to a gene. Germline V gives CDR1 PRHDT, CDR2 FYEKMQ (reference sequence). The CDR3 length is 12 residues. The CDR3: CASSRTGTEAFF. The CDR3 region has the DNA TGTGCCAGCAGTCGGACAGGCACTGAAGCTTTCTTT. The full variable domain, in which reference TRBV13 and TRBJ1-1 provide the parts outside the CDR3, is AAGVIQSPRHLIKEKRETATLKCYPIPRHDTVYWYQQGPGQDPQFLISFYEKMQSDKGSIPDRFSAQQFSDYHSELNMSSLELGDSALYFCASSRTGTEAFFGQGTRLTVV.